Presented here are 23 T cell receptor beta chains from one specimen sequenced in a study of blood T cells in healthy people across ages. Next came a second PCR, run for about 7 to 12 cycles, which used a sample-barcoded 5' primer along with a J-beta primer mix. TCRdb called the 5' RACE reads again in MiXCR, with one record for every CDR3 protein. The sample holds 1.6 million or so distinct CDR3 sequences, around 35% seen once. The sequencing sample was made of blood. The receptors here all came from a woman between 25 and 40 years old in good health.

This clonotype was observed a few times. The chain combines TRBV18 with TRBJ2-1; 7 bases agree with TRBD1. There are 16 residues in the CDR3. CDR1 is KGHSH and CDR2 is LQKENI in the germline V gene. After removal of 4 bases from V and 3 bases from J, the junction contained 9 bases not matched to a gene. The CDR3 protein is CASSLSGQKFYNEQFF. Written as DNA, the CDR3 is TGTGCCAGCTCACTTTCGGGACAGAAATTCTACAATGAGCAGTTCTTC.

Here the CDR3 reads CASSQKSAGVGGYTF. In nucleotides, the CDR3 is TGTGCCAGCAGCCAGAAATCAGCAGGGGTTGGGGGCTACACCTTC. This rearrangement joins TRBV7-3 to TRBJ1-2; TRBD1 might be the D (6 bases). This CDR3 contains 15 residues. The ends were cut back, 5 bases at V and 8 bases at J, with 21 bases in the middle. Germline V lookup: CDR1 SGHTA, CDR2 FQGTGA.

This clonotype was counted a few times. The chain carries TRBV29-1 and TRBJ1-2; weak D call: TRBD1 (6 bases). The V end was cut by 4 bases, the J end by 6 bases, with 9 bases between. CDR1 and CDR2 (germline): SQVTM, ANQGSEA. The CDR3 totals 11 residues. In DNA form, the CDR3 reads TGCAGCGTTGTAGGGGGACATGGCTACACCTTC. This translates into CSVVGGHGYTF. The full variable domain, with the rest looked up from reference TRBV29-1 and TRBJ1-2, is SAVISQKPSRDICQRGTSLTIQCQVDSQVTMMFWYRQQPGQSLTLIATANQGSEATYESGFVIDKFPISRPNLTFSTLTVSNMSPEDSSIYLCSVVGGHGYTFGSGTRLTVV.

This clonotype turned up a few times. The rearrangement uses TRBV20-1 and TRBJ2-4, with 7 positions matching TRBD2. CDR1 is DFQATT, CDR2 SNEGSKA, per germline (reference sequence). The CDR3 length is 15 residues. V shed 0 bases, J shed 13 bases, and the junction held 15 bases outside the gene matches. The CDR3 nucleotides are TGCAGTGCTAGAGATGGGGGGGGAGGACCTTTGAAGCAGTACTTC. This sequence encodes CSARDGGGGPLKQYF.

This clonotype was seen a handful of times. V usage is TRBV5-1 and J usage is TRBJ1-4; 7 nucleotides line up with TRBD1. J lost 4 bases, V lost 3 bases, and 3 bases had no gene match. CDR1 is SGHRS and CDR2 is YFSETQ in the germline V gene. This CDR3 comprises 14 residues. The CDR3 here is CASSSQGSNEKLFF. The CDR3 DNA sequence: TGCGCCAGCAGCTCACAGGGGAGTAATGAAAAACTGTTTTTT. The full variable domain, rest sourced from reference TRBV5-1 and TRBJ1-4, is KAGVTQTPRYLIKTRGQQVTLSCSPISGHRSVSWYQQTPGQGLQFLFEYFSETQRNKGNFPGRFSGRQFSNSRSEMNVSTLELGDSALYLCASSSQGSNEKLFFGSGTQLSVL.

This clonotype was picked up a small number of times. The genes are TRBV7-2 and TRBJ1-2; D gene unclear. V lost 8 bases and J lost 0, with 19 bases in between. CDR1 and CDR2 from the germline V gene are SGHTA and FQGNSA. The CDR3 consists of 16 residues. CDR3 DNA sequence: TGTGCCAGCCGCAGCGGAGGAGGTTTAGCTAACTATGGCTACACCTTC. Its protein is CASRSGGGLANYGYTF.

This clonotype was observed many times. In DNA, the CDR3 is TGTGCCATCAGTGAGTCGACAGGGCTTTACAATGAGCAGTTCTTC. Its protein is CAISESTGLYNEQFF. The chain is built from TRBV10-3 and TRBJ2-1, with 7 bases identical to TRBD1. V dropped 0 bases and J dropped 4; count of bases not matched to a gene: 3. From germline, CDR1 is ENHRY and CDR2 SYGVKD. There are 15 residues in the CDR3.

This clonotype was observed at least ten times. The V and J genes are TRBV20-1 and TRBJ2-5; maybe TRBD1 (6 bases). This CDR3 spans 14 amino acids. Germline V gene sequence: CDR1 DFQATT, CDR2 SNEGSKA (reference sequence). Trimming removed 6 bases at V and 2 bases at J, with 16 bases between. The CDR3 is CSAGGMGDQETQYF. The CDR3, as DNA: TGCAGTGCAGGGGGTATGGGCGATCAAGAGACCCAGTACTTC.

The chain has TRBV6-2 or TRBV6-3 and TRBJ2-3, with TRBD1 identical over 10 bases. The CDR3 has 15 amino acids. Per germline, CDR1 MNHEY and CDR2 SVGEGT. Trimming took 6 bases from V and 4 from J; bases not matched to a gene: 7. This chain's CDR3 is CASSTRDRGADTQYF. The DNA of the CDR3 is TGTGCCAGCAGCACCCGGGACAGGGGTGCAGATACGCAGTATTTT.

This chain connects TRBV6-6 to TRBJ2-5, with 8 bases fitting TRBD2. The DNA end is a closer match to TRBJ2-7, so the J assignment may be wrong. CDR3 length: 15 amino acids. CDR1 and CDR2 from the germline V gene are MNHNY and SVGAGI (reference sequence). The CDR3, as DNA: TGTGCCAGCAGATTAGTGGATAGCGGGAACTACGAGCAGTACTTC. Translating gives CASRLVDSGNYEQYF.

The V call is TRBV5-1, the J call TRBJ1-1, with 8 bases identical to TRBD1. CDR3 length equals 16 residues. CDR1 is SGHRS, CDR2 YFSETQ, per germline. J gave up 1 base and V 2 bases, and 7 bases lay outside the gene matches. The CDR3: CASSFGLTGENTEAFF. The CDR3 region has the DNA TGCGCCAGCAGCTTTGGACTGACAGGGGAGAACACTGAAGCTTTCTTT.

The chain combines TRBV3-1 with TRBJ1-1; no clear D. The CDR3 is 13 amino acids. Germline V lookup: CDR1 LGHDT, CDR2 YNNKEL (reference sequence). The germline V and J ends were trimmed by 2 bases and 6 bases, with 10 bases remaining between them. Written as DNA, the CDR3 is TGTGCCAGCAGCCAACCTCCGCGGTCTGAAGCTTTCTTT. Translated: CASSQPPRSEAFF.

The chain employs TRBV20-1 and TRBJ2-1; 12 bases are a match to TRBD2. Looked up from germline, CDR1 is DFQATT and CDR2 is SNEGSKA (reference sequence). The CDR3 loop spans 17 amino acids. Trimming cost V 5 bases and J 3 bases; bases outside gene matches: 11. The CDR3 sequence is CSAAGASGGADYNEQFF. CDR3 DNA sequence: TGCAGTGCTGCGGGGGCTAGCGGGGGGGCAGACTACAATGAGCAGTTCTTC.

This clonotype was counted ten times or more. The J gene is TRBJ2-7, the V gene TRBV7-9, with 7 bases aligning to TRBD1. The trim removed 5 bases at V and 1 base at J, leaving 11 bases unmatched. Germline V gives CDR1 SEHNR, CDR2 FQNEAQ (reference sequence). The CDR3 is 16 amino acids. CDR3 amino acids: CASSPGSWTGSYEQYF. CDR3 nucleotide sequence: TGTGCCAGCAGCCCCGGAAGCTGGACAGGTTCCTACGAGCAGTACTTC.

For this clonotype: A much larger clone lies a single base off, so this may be a read error. This chain connects TRBV29-1 to TRBJ2-7, with TRBD1 identical over 9 bases. V shed 8 bases, J shed 5 bases, and the junction held 13 bases outside the gene matches. Germline CDR1 is SQVTM and CDR2 is ANQGSEA. The CDR3 runs 14 residues. Here the CDR3 DNA reads TGCAGCTTCACCGGGACAGGGAGGACCCACGAGCAGTACTTC. It codes for CSFTGTGRTHEQYF.

The chain links TRBV28 to TRBJ2-4; 9 positions agree with TRBD1. The J call may be incorrect, as the DNA end agrees better with TRBJ2-7. The germline V gene encodes CDR1 MDHEN and CDR2 SYDVKM. CDR3 length: 13 residues. CDR3 amino acids: CAIRDRVDYEQYF. In DNA, the CDR3 is TGTGCCATCAGGGACAGGGTAGACTACGAGCAGTACTTC.

This clonotype appeared a few times. CDR3 sequence reads: CASSRRDRGRETQYF. The DNA for the CDR3 is TGTGCCAGCAGTCGCCGGGACAGGGGTCGAGAGACCCAGTACTTC. The J gene is TRBJ2-5, the V gene TRBV28; 10 nucleotides agree with TRBD1. Germline V lookup: CDR1 MDHEN, CDR2 SYDVKM. This CDR3 contains 15 residues. The V gene end was trimmed by 5 bases and the J gene end by 4 bases; junction bases not matched to a gene: 7.

The J gene is TRBJ2-2, the V gene TRBV9; D gene ambiguous. The CDR3 contains 14 residues. V was shortened by 0 bases and J by 1 base, with 4 bases between the two germline ends. Germline V gives CDR1 SGDLS, CDR2 YYNGEE. In DNA, the CDR3 is TGTGCCAGCAGCGTAGTAGTGAACACCGGGGAGCTGTTTTTT. Encoded protein: CASSVVVNTGELFF. Combining the CDR3 with reference TRBV9 and TRBJ2-2 gives the whole variable domain DSGVTQTPKHLITATGQRVTLRCSPRSGDLSVYWYQQSLDQGLQFLIQYYNGEERAKGNILERFSAQQFPDLHSELNLSSLELGDSALYFCASSVVVNTGELFFGEGSRLTVL.

This sequence joins TRBV7-2 and TRBJ2-1; D possibly corresponds to TRBD2 (6 bases). This CDR3 contains 14 residues. Germline assignment: CDR1 SGHTA and CDR2 FQGNSA. Trimming took 5 bases from V and 2 from J, leaving 10 bases between them. In DNA, the CDR3 is TGTGCCAGCAGCGCGGGGCACCCCTACAATGAGCAGTTCTTC. It is translated as CASSAGHPYNEQFF.

This clonotype was seen more than once but under ten times. V and J are TRBV6-1 and TRBJ2-5, with 9 bases aligning to TRBD1. The CDR3 extends over 14 amino acids. Unmatched junction bases numbered 4, after V lost 4 bases and J lost 4 bases. Germline V gene lookup returns CDR1 MNHNS and CDR2 SASEGT. The chain's CDR3 is CASSVTGGRETQYF. The DNA for the CDR3 is TGTGCCAGCAGTGTAACAGGGGGCAGAGAGACCCAGTACTTC.

V is TRBV10-2 and J is TRBJ1-5, with a possible D match to TRBD1 (5 bases). CDR3 length: 17 residues. V was pared by 6 bases and J by 4 bases, with 22 bases between. Germline CDR1 is WSHSY and CDR2 is SAAADI. The CDR3 bases are TGCGCCAGCAGCGAGAGACAGTTACGGATCAGAAATCAGCCCCAGCATTTT. This gives the protein CASSERQLRIRNQPQHF.

The chain couples TRBV6-1 to TRBJ1-1; tentative D call: TRBD1 (5 bases). CDR3 length: 14 amino acids. Trimming left V 1 base short and J 4 bases short, with 10 bases between. From germline, CDR1 is MNHNS and CDR2 SASEGT. As DNA, the CDR3 is TGTGCCAGCAGTGAAGTTTGGGGGGGCACTGAAGCTTTCTTT. Its translation is CASSEVWGGTEAFF.

This clonotype has only a few counts. The chain combines TRBV27 with TRBJ2-7; D is uncertain. Per germline, CDR1 MNHEY and CDR2 SMNVEV (reference sequence). The length of the CDR3 is 17 residues. V lost 2 bases and J 2 bases, leaving 19 bases between the germline ends. The CDR3 region is CASSLAGPQVFPYEQYF. The CDR3 DNA reads as TGTGCCAGCAGTTTAGCCGGGCCCCAGGTCTTCCCCTACGAGCAGTACTTC.